These T cell receptor beta chains were read from a single sample in a study of T cell responses to AZD1222 COVID-19 vaccine. Generated by immunoSEQ multiplex PCR, the TCRdb table keeps only in-frame clones and is missing some. This sample has fewer than 180,000 clones; about 92% occur once, and the top ten carry approximately 3.3%. This specimen consisted of peripheral blood, obtained 28 days after the second AZD1222 dose. These TCRs come from an adult who received the AZD1222 COVID-19 vaccine. CDR3s include the opening cysteine and the closing phenylalanine or tryptophan. The D gene is left open where the match is weak. Where a row states a size, it is once, few, many or the class of an expanded clone; other rows omit it.

j_gene: TRBJ1-2
v_gene: TRBV7-2
abundance: NA
d_gene: TRBD1
CDR3nt: TGTGCCAGCAGCGTAGTGTCAGGGGGTACTTATGGCTACACCTTC
CDR3aa: CASSVVSGGTYGYTF

j_gene: TRBJ2-7
v_gene: TRBV7-8
abundance: NA
d_gene: NA
CDR3nt: TGTGCCAGCAGCTTAAGCTTACCAGAGCAGTACTTC
CDR3aa: CASSLSLPEQYF

j_gene: TRBJ1-5
v_gene: TRBV15
abundance: NA
d_gene: TRBD1
CDR3nt: TGTGCCACCAGCAGGGATCAGGGGGGTAACAATCAGCCCCAGCATTTT
CDR3aa: CATSRDQGGNNQPQHF

j_gene: TRBJ1-6
v_gene: TRBV19
abundance: NA
d_gene: NA
CDR3nt: TGTGCCAGTAGTACCCAGGCGTTGGGCGGTAGTTCACCCCTCCACTTT
CDR3aa: CASSTQALGGSSPLHF

j_gene: TRBJ2-1
v_gene: TRBV2
abundance: NA
d_gene: TRBD2
CDR3nt: TGTGCCAGCGCTAGCGGGAGGTCTGTGAATGAGCAGTTCTTC
CDR3aa: CASASGRSVNEQFF

j_gene: TRBJ2-1
v_gene: TRBV10-2
abundance: NA
d_gene: NA
CDR3nt: TGCGCCAGCAGTGAGTCTGTCGGAGCGGACTCCTACAATGAGCAGTTCTTC
CDR3aa: CASSESVGADSYNEQFF

j_gene: TRBJ1-2
v_gene: TRBV28
abundance: once
d_gene: NA
CDR3nt: TGTGCCAGCAGTCAATATGGCTACACCTTC
CDR3aa: CASSQYGYTF

j_gene: TRBJ1-1
v_gene: TRBV27
abundance: NA
d_gene: NA
CDR3nt: TGTGCCAGCAGTTTAAATGGGGGACGAGACACTGAAGCTTTCTTT
CDR3aa: CASSLNGGRDTEAFF

j_gene: TRBJ2-1
v_gene: TRBV5-6
abundance: NA
d_gene: NA
CDR3nt: TGTGCCAGCAGCCCGCGCAGGGAATGGAACAATGAGCAGTTCTTC
CDR3aa: CASSPRREWNNEQFF

j_gene: TRBJ2-7
v_gene: TRBV7-2
abundance: NA
d_gene: NA
CDR3nt: TGTGCCAGCAGCTTAATCGGACGGCAGCACGAGCAGTACTTC
CDR3aa: CASSLIGRQHEQYF

j_gene: TRBJ2-1
v_gene: TRBV18
abundance: once
d_gene: NA
CDR3nt: TGTGCCAGCTCCCCCTCCCCGGGCTCCTACAATGAGCAGTTCTTC
CDR3aa: CASSPSPGSYNEQFF

j_gene: TRBJ1-5
v_gene: TRBV27
abundance: few
d_gene: TRBD1
CDR3nt: TGTGCCAGCAGTTTATCGCGGGACAGGGCGAACAATCAGCCCCAGCATTTT
CDR3aa: CASSLSRDRANNQPQHF

j_gene: TRBJ2-7
v_gene: TRBV28
abundance: NA
d_gene: TRBD2
CDR3nt: TGTGCCAGCAGTTTCGGGCTAGCGGGAACCAAACAATGGGAGCAGTACTTC
CDR3aa: CASSFGLAGTKQWEQYF

j_gene: TRBJ2-2
v_gene: TRBV30
abundance: NA
d_gene: NA
CDR3nt: TGTGCCTGGAGAGGCGACACCGGGGAGCTGTTTTTT
CDR3aa: CAWRGDTGELFF

j_gene: TRBJ2-7
v_gene: TRBV5-1
abundance: once
d_gene: TRBD1
CDR3nt: TGCGCCAGCAGCCCAACCGACAGGGTCGGCTACGAGCAGTACTTC
CDR3aa: CASSPTDRVGYEQYF

j_gene: TRBJ2-7
v_gene: TRBV5-1
abundance: NA
d_gene: TRBD2
CDR3nt: TGCGCCAGCAGCTTAACGGGAGGGCCGGGGGAGCAGTACTTC
CDR3aa: CASSLTGGPGEQYF

j_gene: TRBJ1-2
v_gene: TRBV4-3
abundance: NA
d_gene: NA
CDR3nt: TGCGCCAGCAGCCAAGATCCGGGGGCGCATAGCTACACCTTC
CDR3aa: CASSQDPGAHSYTF

j_gene: TRBJ2-7
v_gene: TRBV30
abundance: NA
d_gene: TRBD2
CDR3nt: TGTGCCTGGAGTGGGGGATCGGGGAGTAGCGGGAGGAACTCCTACGAGCAGTACTTC
CDR3aa: CAWSGGSGSSGRNSYEQYF

j_gene: TRBJ2-1
v_gene: TRBV30
abundance: once
d_gene: TRBD2
CDR3nt: TGTGCCTGGACCAAGACTAGCAGAGATCTTAGCTCCTACAATGAGCAGTTCTTC
CDR3aa: CAWTKTSRDLSSYNEQFF

j_gene: TRBJ1-1
v_gene: TRBV7-6
abundance: NA
d_gene: TRBD1
CDR3nt: TGTGCCAGCAGCTCAGGGGGAGATGAAGCTTTCTTT
CDR3aa: CASSSGGDEAFF

j_gene: TRBJ2-1
v_gene: TRBV19
abundance: NA
d_gene: NA
CDR3nt: TGTGCCAGTAGAGAGGGCCTAGCGCTGAGCTCCTACAATGAGCAGTTCTTC
CDR3aa: CASREGLALSSYNEQFF

j_gene: TRBJ1-2
v_gene: TRBV7-8
abundance: NA
d_gene: NA
CDR3nt: TGTGCCAGCAGCTTAGGGGCAGGAGACCTAAACTATGGCTACACCTTC
CDR3aa: CASSLGAGDLNYGYTF

j_gene: TRBJ1-3
v_gene: TRBV5-1
abundance: NA
d_gene: NA
CDR3nt: TGCGCCAGCAGCAGTCGACCCAGCTCTGGAAACACCATATATTTT
CDR3aa: CASSSRPSSGNTIYF

j_gene: TRBJ1-2
v_gene: TRBV5-1
abundance: NA
d_gene: NA
CDR3nt: TGCGCCAGCAGCTTGGGCCTGGGGGCCCCTCGCAACTATGGCTACACCTTC
CDR3aa: CASSLGLGAPRNYGYTF

j_gene: TRBJ1-1
v_gene: TRBV27
abundance: NA
d_gene: NA
CDR3nt: TGTGCCAGCAGTTTATCGACGGGGGCCGGTGAAGCTTTCTTT
CDR3aa: CASSLSTGAGEAFF

j_gene: TRBJ2-4
v_gene: TRBV7-8
abundance: NA
d_gene: TRBD2
CDR3nt: TGTGCCAGCAGCCTTGGACTAGCGGGAGGGCCCGCCAAAAACATTCAGTACTTC
CDR3aa: CASSLGLAGGPAKNIQYF